These T cell receptor beta chains were read from a single sample in a study of CD8+CD57+ T cells in acquired aplastic anemia. Each CDR3 protein gets one entry after TCRdb re-called the reads with MiXCR. Seen here are 160,000 or so distinct CDR3 sequences, 45% to 50% observed once, and the top ten hold under 35%. The sample was sorted CD4+, CD8+, or CD8+CD57+ T cells (not recorded which) from PBMCs. The receptors shown here come from a human donor with aplastic anemia. Each CDR3 is given with its conserved first and last residue. Each record gives: clone size, J gene, D gene, CDR3 length, V gene, CDR3 DNA, CDR3 protein. The D gene is left open where the match is weak. Not every row has a clone size; where given, it reads once, few, many or a size class.

clone_size: .
j_call: TRBJ1-2
d_call: .
cdr3_length: 13
v_call: TRBV7-2
cdr3_nt: TGTGCCAGCAGCTTATGGACCCAGGATGGCTACACCTTC
cdr3_aa: CASSLWTQDGYTF

clone_size: many
j_call: TRBJ1-5
d_call: .
cdr3_length: 16
v_call: TRBV12-3/TRBV12-4
cdr3_nt: TGTGCCAGCAGCCCGTGGGGGAGGGGGAAGGATCAGCCCCAGCATTTT
cdr3_aa: CASSPWGRGKDQPQHF

clone_size: many
j_call: TRBJ2-3
d_call: TRBD2
cdr3_length: 13
v_call: TRBV2
cdr3_nt: TGTGCCAGCAGGCGAGCGGGGACAGATACGCAGTATTTT
cdr3_aa: CASRRAGTDTQYF

clone_size: .
j_call: TRBJ2-1
d_call: .
cdr3_length: 11
v_call: TRBV29-1
cdr3_nt: TGCAGCGTCCTTATTAGTTATGAGCAGTTCTTC
cdr3_aa: CSVLISYEQFF

clone_size: .
j_call: TRBJ1-3
d_call: .
cdr3_length: 15
v_call: TRBV24-1
cdr3_nt: TGTGCCACCACGGGACACAACTATACTGGAAACACCATATATTTT
cdr3_aa: CATTGHNYTGNTIYF

clone_size: .
j_call: TRBJ2-7
d_call: .
cdr3_length: 12
v_call: TRBV2
cdr3_nt: TGTGCCAGCAACACCGACTCCTACGAGCAGTACTTC
cdr3_aa: CASNTDSYEQYF

clone_size: few
j_call: TRBJ2-7
d_call: .
cdr3_length: 15
v_call: TRBV19
cdr3_nt: TGTGCCAGCTCAGTGAGTATTGGTCTGTACTACGAGCAGTACTTC
cdr3_aa: CASSVSIGLYYEQYF

clone_size: .
j_call: TRBJ2-3
d_call: .
cdr3_length: 14
v_call: TRBV9
cdr3_nt: TGTGCCAGCAGCGTAGCCCTCTTCAGAGATACGCAGTATTTT
cdr3_aa: CASSVALFRDTQYF

clone_size: many
j_call: TRBJ2-3
d_call: TRBD2
cdr3_length: 14
v_call: TRBV20-1
cdr3_nt: TGCAGTGCTAGGGGGCTAGCGGGAGCTGATACGCAGTATTTT
cdr3_aa: CSARGLAGADTQYF

clone_size: .
j_call: TRBJ1-1
d_call: TRBD1
cdr3_length: 16
v_call: TRBV12-3/TRBV12-4
cdr3_nt: TGTGCCAGCAGTTTAGAGGGACAGGGAGAGGGGACTGAAGCTTTCTTT
cdr3_aa: CASSLEGQGEGTEAFF

clone_size: .
j_call: TRBJ2-7
d_call: TRBD2
cdr3_length: 16
v_call: TRBV6-1
cdr3_nt: TGTGCCAGCAGCAAAACCCAACTAGCGGGAGGCTACGAGCAGTACTTC
cdr3_aa: CASSKTQLAGGYEQYF

clone_size: .
j_call: TRBJ1-4
d_call: TRBD1
cdr3_length: 13
v_call: TRBV20-1
cdr3_nt: TGCAGTGCTAGACCCGGGACAGATGAAAAACTGTTTTTT
cdr3_aa: CSARPGTDEKLFF

clone_size: many
j_call: TRBJ2-7
d_call: .
cdr3_length: 13
v_call: TRBV12-3/TRBV12-4
cdr3_nt: TGTGCCAGCAGTTCCGGGGCCCACTACGAGCAGTACTTC
cdr3_aa: CASSSGAHYEQYF

clone_size: many
j_call: TRBJ2-6
d_call: .
cdr3_length: 19
v_call: TRBV7-6
cdr3_nt: TGTGCCAGCAGCTTAGAGAGAGGCAGGGAAGGCTCTGGGGCCAACGTCCTGACTTTC
cdr3_aa: CASSLERGREGSGANVLTF

clone_size: many
j_call: TRBJ2-1
d_call: TRBD2
cdr3_length: 20
v_call: TRBV7-1
cdr3_nt: TGTGCCAGCAGCTCCACCGGGGGTCCGGGGGGACTAGCTCACTACAATGAGCAGTTCTTC
cdr3_aa: CASSSTGGPGGLAHYNEQFF

clone_size: many
j_call: TRBJ2-5
d_call: TRBD1
cdr3_length: 14
v_call: TRBV19
cdr3_nt: TGTGCCAGCCAACGGACAGGGGGAAGGGAGACCCAGTACTTC
cdr3_aa: CASQRTGGRETQYF

clone_size: .
j_call: TRBJ1-6
d_call: .
cdr3_length: 14
v_call: TRBV10-3
cdr3_nt: TGTGCCAGCAACCGACAGGTTGAGAATTCACCCCTCCACTTT
cdr3_aa: CASNRQVENSPLHF

clone_size: many
j_call: TRBJ2-7
d_call: .
cdr3_length: 14
v_call: TRBV28
cdr3_nt: TGTGCCAGTCACGATGGCAGGGTGAGCCACGAGCAGTACTTC
cdr3_aa: CASHDGRVSHEQYF

clone_size: .
j_call: TRBJ1-3
d_call: TRBD1
cdr3_length: 15
v_call: TRBV9
cdr3_nt: TGTGCCAGCAGCGCTGGCGGACAGGTCCGAAACACCATATATTTT
cdr3_aa: CASSAGGQVRNTIYF

clone_size: .
j_call: TRBJ1-2
d_call: TRBD1
cdr3_length: 10
v_call: TRBV29-1
cdr3_nt: TGCAGCGTGGGACAGGGGTTCTACACCTTC
cdr3_aa: CSVGQGFYTF

clone_size: .
j_call: TRBJ1-1
d_call: .
cdr3_length: 13
v_call: TRBV29-1
cdr3_nt: TGCAGCGCCGCTGGGGGTGGGGACACTGAAGCTTTCTTT
cdr3_aa: CSAAGGGDTEAFF

clone_size: many
j_call: TRBJ2-3
d_call: .
cdr3_length: 12
v_call: TRBV6-6
cdr3_nt: TGTGCCAGCAGTTTCCCCCAGGATACGCAGTATTTT
cdr3_aa: CASSFPQDTQYF

clone_size: few
j_call: TRBJ2-5
d_call: .
cdr3_length: 14
v_call: TRBV19
cdr3_nt: TGTGCCAGTAGTATGCGCAGAACCCAAGAGACCCAGTACTTC
cdr3_aa: CASSMRRTQETQYF

clone_size: .
j_call: TRBJ1-1
d_call: TRBD1
cdr3_length: 12
v_call: TRBV20-1
cdr3_nt: TGCAGTGCTAGGGACAGGGTGAATGAAGCTTTCTTT
cdr3_aa: CSARDRVNEAFF

clone_size: .
j_call: TRBJ2-7
d_call: TRBD2
cdr3_length: 15
v_call: TRBV6-1
cdr3_nt: TGTGCCAGCACATTACAGGGGCTAGCGGGAGATGAGCAGTACTTC
cdr3_aa: CASTLQGLAGDEQYF

clone_size: many
j_call: TRBJ2-5
d_call: .
cdr3_length: 11
v_call: TRBV5-4
cdr3_nt: TGTGCCAGCAGCCTCCGGGAGACCCAGTACTTC
cdr3_aa: CASSLRETQYF

clone_size: few
j_call: TRBJ1-5
d_call: TRBD1
cdr3_length: 15
v_call: TRBV30
cdr3_nt: TGTGCCTGGAGTGTACTGGGACAGGGCAGTCAGCCCCAGCATTTT
cdr3_aa: CAWSVLGQGSQPQHF

clone_size: .
j_call: TRBJ2-7
d_call: .
cdr3_length: 14
v_call: TRBV2
cdr3_nt: TGTGCCAGCAGCTCGGGGGACTTCTCCTACGAGCAGTACTTC
cdr3_aa: CASSSGDFSYEQYF

clone_size: few
j_call: TRBJ1-1
d_call: .
cdr3_length: 15
v_call: TRBV10-3
cdr3_nt: TGTGCCATCAGTGAGTCCCAGGCAACGAACACTGAAGCTTTCTTT
cdr3_aa: CAISESQATNTEAFF

clone_size: .
j_call: TRBJ2-1
d_call: .
cdr3_length: 9
v_call: TRBV2
cdr3_nt: TGTGCCAGCGGAGATGGGCAGTTCTTC
cdr3_aa: CASGDGQFF

clone_size: many
j_call: TRBJ1-2
d_call: .
cdr3_length: 14
v_call: TRBV9
cdr3_nt: TGTGCCAGCAGCGTAGTAGCGTCTAACTATGGCTACACCTTC
cdr3_aa: CASSVVASNYGYTF

clone_size: once
j_call: TRBJ1-1
d_call: .
cdr3_length: 16
v_call: TRBV19
cdr3_nt: TGTGCCAGTAGTAAGTATTGGGATACCGTGAACACTGAAGCTTTCTTT
cdr3_aa: CASSKYWDTVNTEAFF

clone_size: .
j_call: TRBJ2-3
d_call: TRBD2
cdr3_length: 16
v_call: TRBV4-3
cdr3_nt: TGCGCCAGCAGCCAAGAGTCCGGGACTATCACAGATACGCAGTATTTT
cdr3_aa: CASSQESGTITDTQYF

clone_size: .
j_call: TRBJ2-5
d_call: .
cdr3_length: 14
v_call: TRBV10-3
cdr3_nt: TGTGCCATCAGTGAGGAGGGGATGATGGAGACCCAGTACTTC
cdr3_aa: CAISEEGMMETQYF

clone_size: .
j_call: TRBJ1-4
d_call: .
cdr3_length: 17
v_call: TRBV19
cdr3_nt: TGTGCCAGTAGTATATCCCCCTCCAGCAGGGCACCTGAAAAACTGTTTTTT
cdr3_aa: CASSISPSSRAPEKLFF

clone_size: .
j_call: TRBJ2-3
d_call: .
cdr3_length: 16
v_call: TRBV15
cdr3_nt: TGTGCCACCAGCAGAGTAGGAGCGGGTTTGTCAGATACGCAGTATTTT
cdr3_aa: CATSRVGAGLSDTQYF